The clone carrying this T cell receptor beta chain was found many times. Germline V lookup: CDR1 MNHNS, CDR2 SASEGT. This CDR3 is 15 amino acids long. V lost 4 bases, J lost 0 bases, and 11 bases lay in between. Investigators amplified TCR beta CDR3 regions from RNA transcripts. A first-round RT-PCR used HTBI primers, followed by a second-round multiplex PCR. TCRdb re-called the multiplex PCR reads through MiXCR, storing one row per CDR3 protein. The profile shows 350,000 or so distinct CDR3 sequences, 15% to 20% of them singletons. Out of about 9.6 ml of fresh peripheral blood, PBMCs were obtained. The data originate from a study of Graves' ophthalmopathy and Graves' hyperthyroidism.

The V and J genes are TRBV6-1 and TRBJ2-3; D is perhaps TRBD2 (6 bases). The sequence was collected from an adult man with Graves' ophthalmopathy. Sequenced: peripheral blood. DNA of the CDR3: TGTGCCAGCAGTGGAGAGGGGACTAGCACAGATACGCAGTATTTT. Its translation is CASSGEGTSTDTQYF.